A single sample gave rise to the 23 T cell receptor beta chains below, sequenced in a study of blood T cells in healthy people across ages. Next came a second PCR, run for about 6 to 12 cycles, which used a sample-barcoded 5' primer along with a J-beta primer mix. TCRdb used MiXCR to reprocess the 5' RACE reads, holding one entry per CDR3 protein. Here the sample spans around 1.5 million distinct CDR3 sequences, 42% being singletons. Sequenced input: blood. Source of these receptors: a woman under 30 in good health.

The DNA for the CDR3 is TGTGCCAGCAGGACCGGGACGGACACTATGGGCTACACCTTC. It is translated as CASRTGTDTMGYTF. The genes are TRBV21-1 and TRBJ1-2; the DNA was not used to check the table's D call, TRBD1. TRBV21-1 is a listed pseudogene. The CDR3 is made up of 14 amino acids.

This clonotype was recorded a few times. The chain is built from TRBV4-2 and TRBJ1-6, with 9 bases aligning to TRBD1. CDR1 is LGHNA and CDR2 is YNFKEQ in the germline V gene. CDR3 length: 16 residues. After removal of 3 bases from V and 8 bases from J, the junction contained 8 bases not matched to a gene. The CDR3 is CASSHLEGQGYSPLHF. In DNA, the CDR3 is TGTGCCAGCAGCCACTTGGAGGGACAGGGATATTCACCCCTCCACTTT.

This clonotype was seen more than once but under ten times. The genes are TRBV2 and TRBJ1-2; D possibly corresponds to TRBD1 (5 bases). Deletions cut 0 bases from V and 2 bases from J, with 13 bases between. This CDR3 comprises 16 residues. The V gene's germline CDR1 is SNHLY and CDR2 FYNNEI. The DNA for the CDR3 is TGTGCCAGCAGTGAAGCGCTTAGGGGCCTCAACTATGGCTACACCTTC. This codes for CASSEALRGLNYGYTF. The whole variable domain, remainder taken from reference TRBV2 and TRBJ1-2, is EPEVTQTPSHQVTQMGQEVILRCVPISNHLYFYWYRQILGQKVEFLVSFYNNEISEKSEIFDDQFSVERPDGSNFTLKIRSTKLEDSAMYFCASSEALRGLNYGYTFGSGTRLTVV.

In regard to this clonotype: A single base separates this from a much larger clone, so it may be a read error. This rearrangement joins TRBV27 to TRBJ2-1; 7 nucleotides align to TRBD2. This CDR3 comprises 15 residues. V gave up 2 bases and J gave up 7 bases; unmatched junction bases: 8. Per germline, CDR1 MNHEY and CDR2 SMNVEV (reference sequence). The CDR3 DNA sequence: TGTGCCAGCAGTTTAGAGGGGATTAGCGGGAATGAGCAGTTCTTC. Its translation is CASSLEGISGNEQFF.

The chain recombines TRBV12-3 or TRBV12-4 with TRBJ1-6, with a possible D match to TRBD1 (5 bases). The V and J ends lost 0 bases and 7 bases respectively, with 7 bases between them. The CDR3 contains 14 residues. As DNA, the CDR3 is TGTGCCAGCAGTTTAGCGGGGGAGAATTCACCCCTCCACTTT. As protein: CASSLAGENSPLHF.

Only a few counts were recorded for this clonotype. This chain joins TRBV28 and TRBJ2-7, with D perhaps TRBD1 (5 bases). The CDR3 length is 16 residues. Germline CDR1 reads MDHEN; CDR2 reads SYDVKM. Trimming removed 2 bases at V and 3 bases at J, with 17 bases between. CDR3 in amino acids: CASSLETWARDYEQYF. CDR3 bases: TGTGCCAGCAGTTTAGAGACATGGGCCAGGGACTACGAGCAGTACTTC.

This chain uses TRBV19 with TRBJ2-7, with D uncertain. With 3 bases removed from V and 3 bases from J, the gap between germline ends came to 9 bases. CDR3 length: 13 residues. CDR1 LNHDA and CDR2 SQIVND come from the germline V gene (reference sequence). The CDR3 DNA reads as TGTGCCAGTAGTATCCGCAGGTACTACGAGCAGTACTTC. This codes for CASSIRRYYEQYF.

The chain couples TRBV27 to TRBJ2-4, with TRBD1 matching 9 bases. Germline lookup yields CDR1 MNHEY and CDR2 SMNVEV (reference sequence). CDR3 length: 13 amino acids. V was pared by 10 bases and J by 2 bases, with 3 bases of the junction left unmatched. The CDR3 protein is CATGTGPKNIQYF. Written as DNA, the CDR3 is TGTGCCACTGGGACAGGGCCCAAAAACATTCAGTACTTC.

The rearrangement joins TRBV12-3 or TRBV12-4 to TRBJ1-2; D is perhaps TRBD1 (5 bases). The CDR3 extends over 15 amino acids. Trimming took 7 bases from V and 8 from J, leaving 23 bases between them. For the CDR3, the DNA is TGTGCCAGCATTATGGGGGGAGACTCTATCGGAGGCTACACCTTC. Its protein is CASIMGGDSIGGYTF.

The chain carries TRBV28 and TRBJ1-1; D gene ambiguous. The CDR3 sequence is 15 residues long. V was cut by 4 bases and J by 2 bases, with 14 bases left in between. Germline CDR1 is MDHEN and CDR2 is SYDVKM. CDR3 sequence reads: CASSSPLEGNTEAFF. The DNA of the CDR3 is TGTGCCAGCAGTTCCCCTCTGGAGGGTAACACTGAAGCTTTCTTT.

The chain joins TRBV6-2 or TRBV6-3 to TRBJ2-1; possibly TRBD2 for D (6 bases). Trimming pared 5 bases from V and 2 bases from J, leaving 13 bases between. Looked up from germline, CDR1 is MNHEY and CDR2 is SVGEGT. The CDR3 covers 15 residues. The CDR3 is CASSTGLPTYNEQFF. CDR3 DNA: TGTGCCAGCAGTACGGGACTCCCTACCTACAATGAGCAGTTCTTC.

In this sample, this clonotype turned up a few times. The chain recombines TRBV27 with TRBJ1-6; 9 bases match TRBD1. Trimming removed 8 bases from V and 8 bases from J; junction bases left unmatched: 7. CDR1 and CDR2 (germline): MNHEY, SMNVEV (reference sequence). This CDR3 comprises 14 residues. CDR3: CASRAGTGYSPLHF. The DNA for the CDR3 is TGTGCCAGCCGCGCCGGGACAGGGTATTCACCCCTCCACTTT.

Written as DNA, the CDR3 is TGTGCCAGCACCTCATTCTCGTCCGCGGGGCGGGGTCTCTCCTACAATGAGCAGTTCTTC. It translates to CASTSFSSAGRGLSYNEQFF. The rearrangement joins TRBV11-2 to TRBJ2-1; D might be TRBD2 (6 bases). Germline V gene data show CDR1 as SGHAT and CDR2 as FQNNGV. V was shortened by 7 bases and J by 0 bases, with 28 bases between the two germline ends. The CDR3 totals 20 residues.

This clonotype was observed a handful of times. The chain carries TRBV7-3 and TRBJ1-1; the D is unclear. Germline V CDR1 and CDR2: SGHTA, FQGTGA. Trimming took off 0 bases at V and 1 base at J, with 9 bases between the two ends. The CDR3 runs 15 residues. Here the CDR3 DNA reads TGTGCCAGCAGCTTAACGTGGCAGACGAACACTGAAGCTTTCTTT. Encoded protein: CASSLTWQTNTEAFF.

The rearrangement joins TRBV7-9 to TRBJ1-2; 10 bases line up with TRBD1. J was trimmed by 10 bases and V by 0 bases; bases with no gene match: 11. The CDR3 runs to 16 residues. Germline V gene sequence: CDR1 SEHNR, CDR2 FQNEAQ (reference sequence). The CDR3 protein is CASSLAGTGAGADYTF. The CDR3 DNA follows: TGTGCCAGCAGCTTAGCGGGGACAGGGGCGGGCGCTGACTACACCTTC.

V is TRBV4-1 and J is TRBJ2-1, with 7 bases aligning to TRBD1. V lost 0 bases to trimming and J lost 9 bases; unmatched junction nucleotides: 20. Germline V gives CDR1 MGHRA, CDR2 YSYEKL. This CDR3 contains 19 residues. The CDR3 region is CASSQEAGGRVGWSGEQFF. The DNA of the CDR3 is TGCGCCAGCAGCCAAGAGGCAGGGGGTAGAGTTGGTTGGTCGGGTGAGCAGTTCTTC.

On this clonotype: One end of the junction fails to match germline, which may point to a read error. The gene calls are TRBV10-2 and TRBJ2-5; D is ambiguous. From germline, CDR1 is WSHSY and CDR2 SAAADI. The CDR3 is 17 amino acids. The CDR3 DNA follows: TGCACCAGCAGTGAGTCGAGATTTTGGCAGGCAGCGGAGACCCAGTACTTC. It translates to CTSSESRFWQAAETQYF.

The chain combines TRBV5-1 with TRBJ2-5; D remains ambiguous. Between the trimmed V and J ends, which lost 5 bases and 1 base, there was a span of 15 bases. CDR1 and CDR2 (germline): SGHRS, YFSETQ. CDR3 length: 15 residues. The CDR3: CASSLITDGQETQYF. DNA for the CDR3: TGCGCCAGCAGTCTGATCACAGACGGCCAAGAGACCCAGTACTTC.

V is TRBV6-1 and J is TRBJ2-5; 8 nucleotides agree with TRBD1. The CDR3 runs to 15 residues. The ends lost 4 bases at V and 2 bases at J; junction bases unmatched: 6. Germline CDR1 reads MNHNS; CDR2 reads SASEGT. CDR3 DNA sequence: TGTGCCAGCAGTGGTGGGACAGGCCCTCAAGAGACCCAGTACTTC. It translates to CASSGGTGPQETQYF.

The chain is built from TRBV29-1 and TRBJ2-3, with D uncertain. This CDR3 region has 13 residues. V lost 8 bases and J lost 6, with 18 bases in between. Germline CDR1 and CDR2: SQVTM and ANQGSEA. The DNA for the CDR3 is TGCAGCATTGTCAGCCTTACCGGGGATACGCAGTATTTT. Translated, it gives CSIVSLTGDTQYF.

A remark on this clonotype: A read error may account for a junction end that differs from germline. CDR3 DNA: TGTGCCAGCAGTTACTCCTCGGGTCGCGGAAACACTATATATTTT. As protein: CASSYSSGRGNTIYF. The J gene is TRBJ1-3, the V gene TRBV6-5, with D hard to call. Germline lookup yields CDR1 MNHEY and CDR2 SVGAGI. This CDR3 comprises 15 residues.

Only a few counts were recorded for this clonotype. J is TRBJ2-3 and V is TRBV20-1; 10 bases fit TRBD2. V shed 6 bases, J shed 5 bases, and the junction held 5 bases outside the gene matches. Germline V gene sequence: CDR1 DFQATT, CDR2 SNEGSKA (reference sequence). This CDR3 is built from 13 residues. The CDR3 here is CSAQREGVDTQYF. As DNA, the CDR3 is TGCAGTGCCCAGCGGGAGGGGGTAGATACGCAGTATTTT.

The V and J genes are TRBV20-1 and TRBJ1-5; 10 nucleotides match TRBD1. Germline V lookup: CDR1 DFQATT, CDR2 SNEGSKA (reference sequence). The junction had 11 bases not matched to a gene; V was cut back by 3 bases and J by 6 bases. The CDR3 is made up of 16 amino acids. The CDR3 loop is CSASAPGQGYAQPQHF. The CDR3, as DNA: TGCAGTGCTAGCGCCCCGGGACAGGGGTATGCTCAGCCCCAGCATTTT.